One and the same sample provided the 20 T cell receptor beta chains below, sequenced in a study of T-cell memory formation after mild COVID-19. One entry per CDR3 protein, called by TCRdb with MiXCR from the 5' RACE reads. Here the sample spans 550,000 to 700,000 distinct CDR3 sequences, 17% being singletons. The sequencing sample was made of PBMCs or a T cell subset sorted from them (not recorded which). The receptors derive from an adult woman who had mild COVID-19 (a few samples of this study predate the infection). Cell type and time point are not known.

This clonotype has a handful of counts. The V gene is TRBV30, the J gene TRBJ2-2, with 11 bases identical to TRBD2. CDR3 size: 14 residues. V lost 3 bases and J lost 4; bases outside the gene matches: 1. The V gene's germline CDR1 is GTSNPN and CDR2 SVGIG (reference sequence). The CDR3 bases are TGTGCCTGGAGCGGACTAGCGGGCACCGGGGAGCTGTTTTTT. It specifies CAWSGLAGTGELFF.

This clonotype was observed a few times. The chain combines TRBV4-3 with TRBJ2-3; D remains ambiguous. The CDR3 spans 13 residues. Germline lookup yields CDR1 LGHNA and CDR2 YSLEER. V was cut by 1 base and J by 4 bases, with 6 bases left in between. This CDR3 is CASSQGYADTQYF. Written as DNA, the CDR3 is TGCGCCAGCAGCCAAGGATATGCAGATACGCAGTATTTT.

In its sample, this clonotype was seen a few times. CDR3 in amino acids: CSVAGTSGTGELFF. In DNA form, the CDR3 reads TGCAGCGTTGCCGGGACTAGCGGCACCGGGGAGCTGTTTTTT. The V call is TRBV29-1, the J call TRBJ2-2; 11 nucleotides agree with TRBD2. This CDR3 has 14 amino acids. The germline V gene has CDR1 SQVTM and CDR2 ANQGSEA. The ends lost 4 bases at V and 4 bases at J; junction bases unmatched: 2.

In this sample, this clonotype turned up a few times. CDR3 loop: CASSYGARNTGELFF. The CDR3 bases are TGTGCCAGCAGTTATGGGGCCAGAAACACCGGGGAGCTGTTTTTT. The chain is built from TRBV6-5 and TRBJ2-2; a possible D gene is TRBD1 (5 bases). V lost 3 bases, J lost 2 bases, and 10 bases lay in between. CDR1 and CDR2 (germline): MNHEY, SVGAGI. This CDR3 has 15 residues.

In this sample, this clonotype turned up a few times. The chain joins TRBV7-9 to TRBJ2-1; weak D call: TRBD2 (5 bases). The CDR3 is made up of 13 amino acids. The V end lost 3 bases, the J end lost 3 bases, and 6 bases lay between the germline ends. Germline CDR1 reads SEHNR; CDR2 reads FQNEAQ (reference sequence). CDR3 sequence (DNA): TGTGCCAGCAGCTTGGAGGACTACAATGAGCAGTTCTTC. Amino acids: CASSLEDYNEQFF. The full variable domain, with the rest looked up from reference TRBV7-9 and TRBJ2-1, is DTGVSQNPRHKITKRGQNVTFRCDPISEHNRLYWYRQTLGQGPEFLTYFQNEAQLEKSRLLSDRFSAERPKGSFSTLEIQRTEQGDSAMYLCASSLEDYNEQFFGPGTRLTVL.

The chain uses TRBV6-2 or TRBV6-3 and TRBJ1-5; possible D gene TRBD1, 6 bases. The CDR3 has 15 residues. V was pared by 4 bases and J by 7 bases, with 17 bases between. CDR1 is MNHEY, CDR2 SVGEGT, per germline. The CDR3 DNA sequence: TGTGCCAGCAGTTCACGGACAGAAGGAGGGCAGCCCCAGCATTTT. Its protein product is CASSSRTEGGQPQHF.

The J gene is TRBJ1-4, the V gene TRBV7-2; 10 positions agree with TRBD1. Losses at the gene ends were 5 bases for V and 6 bases for J; bases not matched to a gene: 6. CDR3 length: 15 amino acids. Per germline, CDR1 SGHTA and CDR2 FQGNSA. The CDR3 DNA follows: TGTGCCAGCAGCAATCCGGGACAGGGGCATGAAAAACTGTTTTTT. Translation: CASSNPGQGHEKLFF.

The sample holds a few counts of this clonotype. The chain employs TRBV7-6 and TRBJ1-1; D not resolved. This CDR3 is built from 14 residues. From germline, CDR1 is SGHVS and CDR2 FNYEAQ. Between the trimmed V and J ends, which lost 1 base and 1 base, there was a span of 7 bases. The CDR3 coding sequence is TGTGCCAGCAGCTTAGGTTGGGCGAACACTGAAGCTTTCTTT. It encodes CASSLGWANTEAFF.

This clonotype was recorded a few times. The rearrangement links TRBV30 to TRBJ1-5; perhaps TRBD1 as D (5 bases). Germline CDR1 and CDR2: GTSNPN and SVGIG (reference sequence). V was trimmed by 5 bases and J by 2 bases, leaving 10 bases between them. The CDR3 has 13 residues. CDR3 residues: CAWAGSGNQPQHF. CDR3 in DNA: TGTGCCTGGGCAGGGAGTGGCAATCAGCCCCAGCATTTT.

This chain links TRBV7-6 with TRBJ2-5; tentative D call: TRBD2 (5 bases). This CDR3 contains 14 residues. Trimming stripped 5 bases from V and 7 bases from J, with 17 bases between. Per germline, CDR1 SGHVS and CDR2 FNYEAQ. CDR3 in DNA: TGTGCCAGCAGCGGCGGGTACTCTGAGGGGACCCAGTACTTC. It encodes CASSGGYSEGTQYF.

This clonotype appeared a few times. The chain combines TRBV20-1 with TRBJ2-5, with D possibly being TRBD1 (5 bases). The CDR3 has 15 residues. CDR1 and CDR2 (germline): DFQATT, SNEGSKA (reference sequence). Deletions cut 0 bases from V and 4 bases from J, with 15 bases between. CDR3 DNA: TGCAGTGCTAGAGATTTGCAGGGAAGTCGAGAGACCCAGTACTTC. Translation gives CSARDLQGSRETQYF.

This clonotype was seen repeatedly, ten times or more. The chain recombines TRBV7-9 with TRBJ2-7; unclear D gene. CDR3 size: 13 residues. Germline V gene data show CDR1 as SEHNR and CDR2 as FQNEAQ (reference sequence). V was pared by 1 base and J by 4 bases, with 8 bases between. CDR3 nucleotides: TGTGCCAGCAGCTTAGACCGGAGATACGAGCAGTACTTC. Its protein is CASSLDRRYEQYF.

This clonotype was observed a few times. The J gene is TRBJ1-1, the V gene TRBV19, with a possible D match to TRBD1 (5 bases). The V gene's germline CDR1 is LNHDA and CDR2 SQIVND (reference sequence). This CDR3 spans 13 amino acids. Trimming took 7 bases from V and 1 from J, leaving 10 bases between them. CDR3 amino acids: CASNWGANTEAFF. CDR3 in DNA: TGTGCCAGTAACTGGGGCGCGAACACTGAAGCTTTCTTT.

In this sample, this clonotype turned up a few times. This rearrangement joins TRBV2 to TRBJ1-2; weak D call: TRBD1 (5 bases). The germline V gene has CDR1 SNHLY and CDR2 FYNNEI. This CDR3 contains 12 residues. V was trimmed by 4 bases and J by 10 bases, leaving 13 bases between them. The CDR3 reads CASSGDRSDYTF. The CDR3 DNA follows: TGTGCCAGCAGTGGCGACAGATCAGACTACACCTTC.

A few counts support this clonotype. The chain combines TRBV4-3 with TRBJ2-7, with 8 bases matching TRBD2. CDR1 is LGHNA, CDR2 YSLEER, per germline. CDR3 size: 13 residues. The junction had 5 bases not matched to a gene; V was cut back by 4 bases and J by 6 bases. The CDR3 loop reads CASSLSSGSEQYF. The CDR3 bases are TGCGCCAGCAGCCTATCCAGCGGGAGCGAGCAGTACTTC.

This clonotype was recorded a few times. This chain connects TRBV20-1 to TRBJ1-4, with D possibly matching TRBD1 (5 bases). This CDR3 comprises 16 residues. V was shortened by 2 bases and J by 3 bases, with 16 bases between the two germline ends. Per the germline V gene, CDR1 is DFQATT and CDR2 is SNEGSKA (reference sequence). The CDR3 nucleotides read TGCAGTGCTAGAACAGGCCCCACCGTGGCTAATGAAAAACTGTTTTTT. Its translation: CSARTGPTVANEKLFF.

The CDR3 coding sequence is TGTGCCAGCAGCTTAGTTGGGCAGAGAGGTGAAGCTTTCTTT. This encodes CASSLVGQRGEAFF. The rearrangement links TRBV11-1 to TRBJ1-1; D unclear. Trimming stripped 1 base from V and 7 bases from J, with 13 bases between. Germline CDR1 and CDR2: SGHAT and FQDESV (reference sequence). The CDR3 runs 14 residues.

This clonotype was seen only a few times. The chain uses TRBV30 and TRBJ1-5; possibly TRBD1 for D (6 bases). CDR3 length: 15 residues. CDR1 and CDR2 from the germline V gene are GTSNPN and SVGIG (reference sequence). The germline V and J ends were trimmed by 1 base and 2 bases, with 12 bases remaining between them. CDR3 region: CAWSEEKGGNQPQHF. In DNA, the CDR3 is TGTGCCTGGAGTGAGGAAAAGGGGGGCAATCAGCCCCAGCATTTT.

This clonotype was counted between two and nine times. This rearrangement joins TRBV12-3 or TRBV12-4 to TRBJ1-1; TRBD1 might be the D (6 bases). The CDR3 spans 14 residues. Trimming left V 5 bases short and J 5 bases short, with 15 bases between. The CDR3 DNA is TGTGCCAGCAGTCTAACAGGGAGGGGAACTGAAGCTTTCTTT. It encodes CASSLTGRGTEAFF.

This clonotype was counted a few times. J is TRBJ2-2 and V is TRBV7-9; D possibly corresponds to TRBD1 (6 bases). V was shortened by 5 bases and J by 7 bases, with 11 bases between the two germline ends. There are 13 residues in the CDR3. Germline CDR1 SEHNR, CDR2 FQNEAQ (reference sequence). The DNA of the CDR3 is TGTGCCAGCAGCGTACAGGGTGGCGGGGAGCTGTTTTTT. It translates to CASSVQGGGELFF.